This T cell receptor (beta chain) was captured by sequencing in a study of beta chain features in type 1 diabetes. The study's findings and limits: Patients showed naive, central memory and Treg TCRB repertoires that appeared more similar than those of healthy donors. Shortening of TCRB CDR3s, moderate but significant, appeared in all four CD4+ subsets of Type 1 diabetes patients.

Germline V gene lookup returns CDR1 WNHNN and CDR2 SYGVQD (reference sequence). CDR3 length: 14 amino acids. Deletions cut 5 bases from V and 5 bases from J, with 13 bases between. TCRB transcripts that were expressed got sequenced, as all of the isolated RNA had been reverse transcribed. Sequenced by immunoSEQ multiplex PCR; TCRdb stores in-frame clones only, minus some. The sample contains about 270,000 clones, less than 15% of which appear only once. In regard to this clone: Its specificity is not known.

The chain has TRBV10-1 and TRBJ2-1; D perhaps matches TRBD1 (6 bases). This clonotype was sampled from a woman in her forties in good health. Sequencing was carried out using naive CD4+ T cells from blood. CDR3 region: CASSSSDRHNEQFF. The CDR3 DNA reads as TGCGCCAGCAGTTCCTCGGACAGACACAATGAGCAGTTCTTC.